These 20 T cell receptor beta chains originate from one sample sequenced in a study of T cells after posttransplantation cyclophosphamide. The repertoire was sequenced with immunoSEQ multiplex PCR; TCRdb's copy has only in-frame clones and lacks some. The repertoire holds some 61,000 clones, with roughly 95% as singletons. Sequencing was performed on PBMCs. Source of these receptors: a woman aged 30 to 39 in good health and a related stem cell transplant donor.

V and J are TRBV4-2 and TRBJ1-5, with a possible D match to TRBD1 (5 bases). With 0 bases removed from V and 8 bases from J, the gap between germline ends came to 17 bases. Germline loops: CDR1 LGHNA, CDR2 YNFKEQ. The CDR3 sequence is 16 residues long. CDR3 DNA sequence: TGTGCCAGCAGCCAAGAAATGGGGCTTCGGGTTGAGCCCCAGCATTTT. As protein: CASSQEMGLRVEPQHF.

The chain couples TRBV5-6 to TRBJ2-7, with D tentatively TRBD1 (6 bases). CDR3 length: 15 residues. The V gene lost 4 bases and the J gene lost 2 bases, with 16 bases spanning the gap. CDR1 is SGHDT and CDR2 is YYEEEE in the germline V gene. CDR3 nucleotide sequence: TGTGCCAGCAGCCCGCGAACAGGGTTTCCCTACGAGCAGTACTTC. This gives the protein CASSPRTGFPYEQYF.

This rearrangement joins TRBV28 to TRBJ2-3, with 8 bases lining up with TRBD1. Trimming at V came to 5 bases and at J to 4 bases, leaving 14 bases not matched to a gene. CDR3 length equals 17 residues. The germline V gene has CDR1 MDHEN and CDR2 SYDVKM. The CDR3 nucleotides are TGTGCCAGCAGTCCGGCAAAGACAGGGGTTGGGGCAGATACGCAGTATTTT. Protein product: CASSPAKTGVGADTQYF.

The chain recombines TRBV7-2 with TRBJ1-4, with 10 bases lining up with TRBD1. Looked up from germline, CDR1 is SGHTA and CDR2 is FQGNSA. The trim removed 5 bases at V and 10 bases at J, leaving 7 bases unmatched. This CDR3 is built from 14 residues. The CDR3 region is CASSLGTGEGKLFF. CDR3 DNA: TGTGCCAGCAGCCTAGGGACAGGGGAGGGAAAACTGTTTTTT.

This chain connects TRBV7-2 to TRBJ2-7, with TRBD1 matching 7 bases. This CDR3 region has 14 residues. Looked up from germline, CDR1 is SGHTA and CDR2 is FQGNSA. Unmatched junction bases numbered 5, after V lost 6 bases and J lost 0 bases. Written as DNA, the CDR3 is TGTGCCAGCAGTCTCGGACAGGTCTCCTACGAGCAGTACTTC. It specifies CASSLGQVSYEQYF.

This clone has a single count. This chain links TRBV29-1 with TRBJ2-1; D gene ambiguous. Germline CDR1 reads SQVTM; CDR2 reads ANQGSEA. Trimming stripped 3 bases from V and 5 bases from J, with 14 bases between. CDR3 size: 14 residues. The CDR3 spells CSVDRRLRNNEQFF. CDR3 nucleotides: TGCAGCGTTGACCGCAGGCTTCGTAACAATGAGCAGTTCTTC.

The rearrangement links TRBV28 to TRBJ1-5; no firm D call. CDR3 length equals 16 residues. V lost 4 bases and J lost 1, with 14 bases in between. From germline, CDR1 is MDHEN and CDR2 SYDVKM. The DNA of the CDR3 is TGTGCCAGCAGTTCGCCCTTTGGGGTGAGCAATCAGCCCCAGCATTTT. It specifies CASSSPFGVSNQPQHF.

This rearrangement joins TRBV29-1 to TRBJ2-3, with D hard to call. The germline CDR1 and CDR2 sequences are SQVTM and ANQGSEA. The CDR3 runs to 14 residues. V was trimmed by 1 base and J by 3 bases, leaving 11 bases between them. In DNA form, the CDR3 reads TGCAGCGTTGAAGCGATGGACCATACAGATACGCAGTATTTT. Translating it yields CSVEAMDHTDTQYF.

The chain joins TRBV28 to TRBJ1-4; 7 bases agree with TRBD1. Trimming removed 6 bases from V and 7 bases from J; junction bases left unmatched: 11. This CDR3 has 15 residues. Germline V gene lookup returns CDR1 MDHEN and CDR2 SYDVKM. CDR3 loop: CASSLPTGKGEKLFF. In DNA form, the CDR3 reads TGTGCCAGCAGCTTACCGACAGGGAAGGGTGAAAAACTGTTTTTT.

V gene TRBV10-3 combines with J gene TRBJ1-2, with 8 bases identical to TRBD1. CDR1 and CDR2 (germline): ENHRY, SYGVKD. This CDR3 region has 16 residues. V was clipped by 2 bases and J by 6 bases; unmatched bases: 11. The CDR3 loop reads CAISEDRQGIVHGYTF. CDR3 DNA sequence: TGTGCCATCAGTGAGGACCGACAGGGGATAGTGCATGGCTACACCTTC.

This rearrangement joins TRBV19 to TRBJ1-5; weak D call: TRBD1 (5 bases). V was pared by 0 bases and J by 7 bases, with 10 bases between. The CDR3 contains 14 residues. Germline CDR1 and CDR2: LNHDA and SQIVND (reference sequence). The CDR3 DNA sequence: TGTGCCAGTAGTATAGACAGGGATGGGCAGCCCCAGCATTTT. Translated, it gives CASSIDRDGQPQHF.

The rearrangement joins TRBV5-1 to TRBJ1-6; 8 bases are shared with TRBD1. The CDR3 runs 17 residues. The germline gives CDR1 SGHRS, CDR2 YFSETQ. Trimming took 0 bases from V and 7 from J; bases not matched to a gene: 9. CDR3 in DNA: TGCGCCAGCAGCTTGGAAAGGGGGACAGGCGGGAATTCACCCCTCCACTTT. This encodes CASSLERGTGGNSPLHF.

The chain couples TRBV10-2 to TRBJ1-2; weak D call: TRBD1 (5 bases). The germline V gene has CDR1 WSHSY and CDR2 SAAADI. V dropped 6 bases and J dropped 12 bases, with 14 bases sitting between them. The CDR3 loop spans 11 amino acids. In DNA, the CDR3 is TGCGCCAGCAGAGCTCAGGGCTGGGACACCTTC. Its translation is CASRAQGWDTF.

The V and J genes are TRBV10-2 and TRBJ2-7; no clear D gene. Between the trimmed V and J ends, which lost 0 bases and 5 bases, there was a span of 8 bases. This CDR3 contains 13 residues. The germline gives CDR1 WSHSY, CDR2 SAAADI. CDR3 sequence reads: CASSESVGHEQYF. The CDR3 nucleotides are TGCGCCAGCAGTGAGTCAGTAGGTCACGAGCAGTACTTC.

V gene TRBV7-6 combines with J gene TRBJ2-3, with D unclear. The CDR3 runs to 13 residues. Trimming took off 2 bases at V and 5 bases at J, with 8 bases between the two ends. Germline CDR1 is SGHVS and CDR2 is FNYEAQ. The CDR3 nucleotides read TGTGCCAGCAGCTTAAACGCCGGAGATACGCAGTATTTT. This translates into CASSLNAGDTQYF. Combining the CDR3 with reference TRBV7-6 and TRBJ2-3 gives the whole variable domain GAGVSQSPRYKVTKRGQDVALRCDPISGHVSLYWYRQALGQGPEFLTYFNYEAQQDKSGLPNDRFSAERPEGSISTLTIQRTEQRDSAMYRCASSLNAGDTQYFGPGTRLTVL.

The chain recombines TRBV30 with TRBJ1-2; possibly TRBD1 for D (6 bases). The CDR3 consists of 14 residues. CDR1 and CDR2 from the germline V gene are GTSNPN and SVGIG (reference sequence). Between the trimmed V and J ends, which lost 3 bases and 4 bases, there was a span of 15 bases. The CDR3 DNA is TGTGCCTGGAGGGCACCTCAGGGGAGCTATGGCTACACCTTC. This translates into CAWRAPQGSYGYTF.

This clone showed up just a few times. J is TRBJ2-7 and V is TRBV7-2; TRBD2 might be the D (5 bases). This CDR3 region has 14 residues. Trimming took off 2 bases at V and 5 bases at J, with 13 bases between the two ends. The germline gives CDR1 SGHTA, CDR2 FQGNSA. CDR3 sequence reads: CASSLSRSVDEQYF. CDR3 nucleotide sequence: TGTGCCAGCAGCTTATCCCGTAGCGTCGACGAGCAGTACTTC.

The chain recombines TRBV4-3 with TRBJ1-2, with 7 nucleotides matching TRBD1. The germline CDR1 and CDR2 sequences are LGHNA and YSLEER. The junction had 4 bases not matched to a gene; V was cut back by 0 bases and J by 0 bases. This CDR3 region has 16 residues. CDR3: CASSQENQGANYGYTF. In DNA, the CDR3 is TGCGCCAGCAGCCAAGAAAACCAGGGGGCTAACTATGGCTACACCTTC.

The rearrangement links TRBV5-6 to TRBJ2-5, with D unresolved. Between the trimmed V and J ends, which lost 0 bases and 4 bases, there was a span of 7 bases. The CDR3 has 13 amino acids. Looked up from germline, CDR1 is SGHDT and CDR2 is YYEEEE. CDR3 nucleotides: TGTGCCAGCAGCTTGGACTCATTAGAGACCCAGTACTTC. It specifies CASSLDSLETQYF.

The V and J genes are TRBV5-5 and TRBJ1-1; 8 positions match TRBD1. Germline trimming cut 3 bases from V and 5 bases from J; bases unmatched to any gene: 12. The CDR3 is 16 amino acids. The germline V gene encodes CDR1 SGHKS and CDR2 YYEKEE (reference sequence). CDR3 nucleotides: TGTGCCAGCAGCTGGACCCGACAGGGGCCGGAGACTGAAGCTTTCTTT. This encodes CASSWTRQGPETEAFF.